These 12 T cell receptor beta chains were sequenced from one sample in a study of blood T cell repertoires in COVID-19. Clones were read by immunoSEQ multiplex PCR, and TCRdb kept only the in-frame ones, dropping some. The sample lists approximately 450,000 clones, around 89% occurring once. The source material was peripheral blood. The receptors originated from a woman in her twenties or thirties with acute or convalescent COVID-19.

The CDR3 sequence is CASSPITGANTGELFF. The CDR3 DNA follows: TGTGCCAGCAGCCCCATCACAGGAGCGAACACCGGGGAGCTGTTTTTT. The genes are TRBV14 and TRBJ2-2; TRBD1 might be the D (5 bases). The CDR3 totals 16 residues. Trimming cost V 4 bases and J 0 bases, with 12 bases left between them. Germline CDR1 reads SGHDN; CDR2 reads FVKESK.

CDR3 coding DNA: TGTGCCAGCAGCTTGGGGCCCCAGCGGAATTCCTATGGCTACACCTTC. This encodes CASSLGPQRNSYGYTF. The V gene is TRBV5-6, the J gene TRBJ1-2; D uncertain. Germline V gives CDR1 SGHDT, CDR2 YYEEEE. V shed 0 bases and J shed 4 bases, with 16 bases lying between them. The CDR3 has 16 residues.

Comment on this clone: Other DNA sequences from this sample encode an identical CDR3 as well. The chain employs TRBV11-2 and TRBJ2-5; D not certain. Germline V CDR1 and CDR2: SGHAT, FQNNGV. V lost 3 bases and J 5 bases, leaving 4 bases between the germline ends. This CDR3 has 11 residues. This CDR3 reads CASSFRETQYF. The DNA of the CDR3 is TGTGCCAGCAGCTTCAGGGAGACCCAGTACTTC.

About this clone itself: The DNA is omitted, as the CDR3 cannot be located on it reliably, and the CDR3 follows TCRdb's listing. The V and J genes are TRBV21-1 and TRBJ2-5; the D call of TRBD2 is as the table states it, not checked on the DNA. TRBV21-1 is listed as a pseudogene. The CDR3 has 17 amino acids, counting both end residues. This CDR3 is CASSKFVASGNQETQYF.

The V call is TRBV7-9, the J call TRBJ1-4; unclear D gene. The CDR3 is 17 residues long. V gave up 5 bases and J gave up 0 bases, with 16 bases separating them. CDR1 is SEHNR, CDR2 FQNEAQ, per germline (reference sequence). In DNA form, the CDR3 reads TGTGCCAGCAGCCCTCCCGGGGTCGGTGCAACTAATGAAAAACTGTTTTTT. Amino acid sequence: CASSPPGVGATNEKLFF. Full variable domain (rest looked up from reference TRBV7-9 and TRBJ1-4): DTGVSQNPRHKITKRGQNVTFRCDPISEHNRLYWYRQTLGQGPEFLTYFQNEAQLEKSRLLSDRFSAERPKGSFSTLEIQRTEQGDSAMYLCASSPPGVGATNEKLFFGSGTQLSVL.

The rearrangement uses TRBV12-5 and TRBJ1-5, with D possibly TRBD1 on 5 matching bases. Trimming cost V 5 bases and J 4 bases, with 15 bases left between them. Looked up from germline, CDR1 is LGHNT and CDR2 is FRNRAP. The CDR3 covers 15 residues. CDR3 residues: CASGIRGTENQPQHF. In DNA, the CDR3 is TGTGCTAGTGGTATACGCGGGACGGAAAATCAGCCCCAGCATTTT.

V is TRBV24-1 and J is TRBJ2-7; D unclear. Germline CDR1 is KGHDR and CDR2 is SFDVKD. Between the trimmed V and J ends, which lost 9 bases and 1 base, there was a span of 15 bases. CDR3 size: 14 residues. The CDR3 sequence: CATSASTQSYEQYF. DNA for the CDR3: TGTGCCACCTCTGCGTCTACTCAATCCTACGAGCAGTACTTC.

This clone was observed a few times. The chain couples TRBV5-4 to TRBJ1-3; the match to TRBD1 covers 8 bases. The V gene's germline CDR1 is SGHNT and CDR2 YYREEE (reference sequence). Unmatched junction bases numbered 3, after V lost 0 bases and J lost 1 base. CDR3 length equals 16 residues. CDR3 in amino acids: CASSLEQGVSGNTIYF. Here the CDR3 DNA reads TGTGCCAGCAGCTTGGAACAGGGGGTTTCTGGAAACACCATATATTTT.

This sequence joins TRBV15 and TRBJ1-4; D gene uncertain. Trimming cost V 3 bases and J 3 bases, with 8 bases left between them. This CDR3 has 14 amino acids. Germline CDR1 is LNHNV and CDR2 is YYDKDF (reference sequence). This CDR3 is CATSSVKPNEKLFF. Here the CDR3 DNA reads TGTGCCACCAGCAGTGTAAAGCCTAATGAAAAACTGTTTTTT.

V is TRBV29-1 and J is TRBJ2-1, with TRBD1 identical over 8 bases. The germline V gene has CDR1 SQVTM and CDR2 ANQGSEA. The CDR3 covers 14 residues. Germline trimming cut 8 bases from V and 6 bases from J; bases unmatched to any gene: 12. In DNA form, the CDR3 reads TGCAGCACTCCCCGGACAGGGAAGCCCAATGAGCAGTTCTTC. It is translated as CSTPRTGKPNEQFF.

The chain employs TRBV19 and TRBJ1-3, with 9 bases lining up with TRBD1. Germline values: CDR1 LNHDA, CDR2 SQIVND (reference sequence). The trim removed 5 bases at V and 2 bases at J, leaving 7 bases unmatched. This CDR3 region has 16 residues. CDR3 protein: CASSSGQGKPGNTIYF. For the CDR3, the DNA is TGTGCCAGTAGTTCTGGACAGGGGAAACCTGGAAACACCATATATTTT.

This clone has just one count. The chain has TRBV11-2 and TRBJ2-1; 10 bases are a match to TRBD2. The CDR3 has 16 amino acids. After removal of 0 bases from V and 9 bases from J, the junction contained 8 bases not matched to a gene. The germline CDR1 and CDR2 sequences are SGHAT and FQNNGV. CDR3 sequence (DNA): TGTGCCAGCAGCTTAGATTACCAGCGGGGGGGCCCTGAGCAGTTCTTC. It is translated as CASSLDYQRGGPEQFF.